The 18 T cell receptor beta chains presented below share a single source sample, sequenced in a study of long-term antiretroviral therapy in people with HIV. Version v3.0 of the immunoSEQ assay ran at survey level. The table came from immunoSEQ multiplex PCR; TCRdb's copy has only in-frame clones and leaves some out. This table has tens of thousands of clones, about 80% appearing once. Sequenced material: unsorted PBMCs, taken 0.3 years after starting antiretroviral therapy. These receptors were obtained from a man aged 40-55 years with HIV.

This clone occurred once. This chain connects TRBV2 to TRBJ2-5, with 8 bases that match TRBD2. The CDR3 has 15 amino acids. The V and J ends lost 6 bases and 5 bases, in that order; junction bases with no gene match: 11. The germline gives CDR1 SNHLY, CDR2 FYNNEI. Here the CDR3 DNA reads TGTGCCAGCAGAGGGGACGGGAGGGCCCGGGAGACCCAGTACTTC. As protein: CASRGDGRARETQYF.

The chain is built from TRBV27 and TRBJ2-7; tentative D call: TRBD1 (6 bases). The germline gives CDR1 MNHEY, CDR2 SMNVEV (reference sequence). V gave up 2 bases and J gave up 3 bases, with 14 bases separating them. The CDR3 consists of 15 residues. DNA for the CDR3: TGTGCCAGCAGTTTAGGGGCAGGCAGGGGCTACGAGCAGTACTTC. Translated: CASSLGAGRGYEQYF.

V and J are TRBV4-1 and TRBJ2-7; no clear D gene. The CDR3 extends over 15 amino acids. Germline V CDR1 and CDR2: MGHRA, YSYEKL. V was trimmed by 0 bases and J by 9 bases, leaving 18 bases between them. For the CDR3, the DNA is TGCGCCAGCAGCCAAGAGAGTAAGGACGGCCTCGGGCAGTACTTC. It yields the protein CASSQESKDGLGQYF.

This CDR3 is CSAFLNTEAFF. The CDR3, as DNA: TGCAGTGCTTTTTTGAACACTGAAGCTTTCTTT. This chain links TRBV20-1 with TRBJ1-1; D uncertain. This CDR3 is 11 amino acids long. In germline, CDR1 is DFQATT, CDR2 SNEGSKA (reference sequence). Trimming took off 5 bases at V and 0 bases at J, with 4 bases between the two ends.

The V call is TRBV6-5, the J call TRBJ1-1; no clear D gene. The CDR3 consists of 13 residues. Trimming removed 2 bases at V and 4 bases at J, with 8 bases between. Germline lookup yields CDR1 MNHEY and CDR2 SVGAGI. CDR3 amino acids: CASSYEVRTEAFF. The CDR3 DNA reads TGTGCCAGCAGTTACGAGGTCCGCACTGAAGCTTTCTTT.

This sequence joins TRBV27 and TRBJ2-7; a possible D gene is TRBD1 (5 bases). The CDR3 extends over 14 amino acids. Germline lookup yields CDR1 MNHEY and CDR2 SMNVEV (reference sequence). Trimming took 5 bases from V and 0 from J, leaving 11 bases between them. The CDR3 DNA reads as TGTGCCAGCAGTCCTCGACAGTTCTCCTACGAGCAGTACTTC. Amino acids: CASSPRQFSYEQYF.

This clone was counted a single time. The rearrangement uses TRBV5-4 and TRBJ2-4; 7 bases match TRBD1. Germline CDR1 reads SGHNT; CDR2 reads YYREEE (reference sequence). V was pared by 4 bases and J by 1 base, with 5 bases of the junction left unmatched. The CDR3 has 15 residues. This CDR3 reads CASSVPTGAKNIQYF. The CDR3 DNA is TGTGCCAGCAGCGTCCCGACAGGGGCCAAAAACATTCAGTACTTC.

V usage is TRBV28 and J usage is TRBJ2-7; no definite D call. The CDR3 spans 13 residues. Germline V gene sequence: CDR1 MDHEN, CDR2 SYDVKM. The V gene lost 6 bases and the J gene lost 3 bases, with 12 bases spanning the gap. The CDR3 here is CASSPAYGYEQYF. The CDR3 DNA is TGTGCCAGCAGCCCCGCTTACGGCTACGAGCAGTACTTC.

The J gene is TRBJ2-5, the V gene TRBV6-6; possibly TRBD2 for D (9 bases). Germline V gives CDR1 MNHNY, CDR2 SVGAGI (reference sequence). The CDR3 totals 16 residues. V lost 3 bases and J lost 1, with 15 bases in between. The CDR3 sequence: CASSYPSGTGQETQYF. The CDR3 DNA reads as TGTGCCAGCAGTTATCCTAGCGGGACAGGCCAAGAGACCCAGTACTTC.

This chain's CDR3 is CASSPQRGQETQYF. The CDR3 bases are TGTGCCAGCTCACCTCAGAGGGGCCAAGAGACCCAGTACTTC. The rearrangement links TRBV18 to TRBJ2-5, with D tentatively TRBD1 or TRBD2 (5 bases each). The CDR3 loop spans 14 amino acids. CDR1 KGHSH and CDR2 LQKENI come from the germline V gene. Trimming stripped 3 bases from V and 1 base from J, with 9 bases between.

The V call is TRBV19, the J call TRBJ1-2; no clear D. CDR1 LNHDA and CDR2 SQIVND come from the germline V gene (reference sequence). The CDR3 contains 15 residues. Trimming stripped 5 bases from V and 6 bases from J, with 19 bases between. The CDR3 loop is CASSVMWVPPNGYTF. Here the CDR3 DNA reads TGTGCCAGTAGTGTTATGTGGGTCCCTCCAAATGGCTACACCTTC.

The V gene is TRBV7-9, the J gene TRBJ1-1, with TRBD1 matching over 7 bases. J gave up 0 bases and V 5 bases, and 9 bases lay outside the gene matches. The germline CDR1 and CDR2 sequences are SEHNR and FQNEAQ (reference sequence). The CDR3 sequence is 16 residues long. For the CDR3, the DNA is TGTGCCAGCAGCACGAGGACAGGCAGATTGAACACTGAAGCTTTCTTT. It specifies CASSTRTGRLNTEAFF.

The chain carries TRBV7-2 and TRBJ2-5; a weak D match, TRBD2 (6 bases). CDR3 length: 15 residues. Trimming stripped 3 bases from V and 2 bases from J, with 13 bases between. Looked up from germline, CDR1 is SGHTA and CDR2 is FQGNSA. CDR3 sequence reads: CASSFVADPQETQYF. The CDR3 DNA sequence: TGTGCCAGCAGCTTCGTAGCGGACCCTCAAGAGACCCAGTACTTC.

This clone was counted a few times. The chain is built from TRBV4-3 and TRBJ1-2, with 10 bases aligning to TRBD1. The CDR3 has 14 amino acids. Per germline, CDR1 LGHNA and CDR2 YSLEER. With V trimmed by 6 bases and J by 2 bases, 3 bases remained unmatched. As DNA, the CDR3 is TGCGCCAGCAGTCAGGACAGGGGGAACTATGGCTACACCTTC. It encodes CASSQDRGNYGYTF.

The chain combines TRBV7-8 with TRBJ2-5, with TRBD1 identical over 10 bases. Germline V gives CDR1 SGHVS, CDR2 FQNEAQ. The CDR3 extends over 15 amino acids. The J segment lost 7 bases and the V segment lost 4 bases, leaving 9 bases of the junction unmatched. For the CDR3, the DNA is TGTGCCAGCAGCTCCACGGGGACAGGGGAAGGGACCCAGTACTTC. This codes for CASSSTGTGEGTQYF.

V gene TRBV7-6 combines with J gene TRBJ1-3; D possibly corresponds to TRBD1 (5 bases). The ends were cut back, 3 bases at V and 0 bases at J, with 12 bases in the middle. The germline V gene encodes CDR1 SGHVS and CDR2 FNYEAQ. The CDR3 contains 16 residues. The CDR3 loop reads CASSFGGMSSGNTIYF. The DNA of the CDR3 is TGTGCCAGCAGCTTTGGGGGGATGAGCTCTGGAAACACCATATATTTT.

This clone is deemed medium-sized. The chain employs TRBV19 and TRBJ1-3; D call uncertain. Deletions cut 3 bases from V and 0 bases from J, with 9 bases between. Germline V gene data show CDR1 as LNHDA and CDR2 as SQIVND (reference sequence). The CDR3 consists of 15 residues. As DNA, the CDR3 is TGTGCCAGTAGTATTGGACTGAACTCTGGAAACACCATATATTTT. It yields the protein CASSIGLNSGNTIYF.

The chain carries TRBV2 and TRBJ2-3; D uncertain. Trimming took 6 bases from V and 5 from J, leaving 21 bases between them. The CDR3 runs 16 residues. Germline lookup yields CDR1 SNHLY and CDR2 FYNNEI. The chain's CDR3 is CASRDPRTTAGDTQYF. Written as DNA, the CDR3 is TGTGCCAGCAGGGACCCCCGGACCACCGCCGGAGATACGCAGTATTTT.